This entry is about one T cell receptor (beta chain). This entry comes from a study of blood T cell repertoires in COVID-19. Study background: Donors in the United States, Italy and Spain gave samples during acute or convalescent COVID-19. T cells, B-cell-depleted T cells, or PBMCs provided the cDNA or gDNA that served as material.

V lost 9 bases to trimming and J lost 3 bases; unmatched junction nucleotides: 11. CDR1 is MNHEY, CDR2 SVGAGI, per germline. This CDR3 has 15 residues. Original processing methods: From reference gene primer amplification, estimates of nucleated cell counts were derived. This table comes from immunoSEQ multiplex PCR, and its TCRdb copy is limited to in-frame clones, with some not included. D and trimming were read from the DNA, whereas the V and J calls and clone size are those reported in that table. This table has some 100,000 clones, 81% appearing once. Sequences were obtained from peripheral blood. The chain joins TRBV6-5 to TRBJ2-7; 10 nucleotides agree with TRBD1. This clonotype was obtained from a human donor in a cohort sampled during active COVID-19. In nucleotides, the CDR3 is TGTGCCAGTGGGGGTGGGGACAGGGGCTTCTACGAGCAGTACTTC. It encodes CASGGGDRGFYEQYF.